One sample yielded the 9 T cell receptor beta chains listed below, sequenced in a study of T-cell reconstitution after alpha-beta-depleted transplantation in children. Preparation of the TCRbeta library was carried out with unique molecular identifiers. TCRdb called the PCR reads again in MiXCR, with one record for every CDR3 protein. The table records nearly 550,000 distinct CDR3 sequences, approximately 20% of them present only once. Source: PBMCs from the stem cell graft donor, taken from the stem cell graft. These receptors were taken from a human donor who donated a stem cell graft to a child with acute lymphoblastic leukemia.

The chain employs TRBV7-8 and TRBJ2-2, with TRBD2 matching 11 bases. The junction had 1 base not matched to a gene; V was cut back by 0 bases and J by 4 bases. This CDR3 is 16 amino acids long. Per the germline V gene, CDR1 is SGHVS and CDR2 is FQNEAQ. CDR3 nucleotide sequence: TGTGCCAGCAGCTTAGCTAGCGGGAGGGCCACCGGGGAGCTGTTTTTT. This gives the protein CASSLASGRATGELFF.

CDR3 region: CASSFDNRGESANTEAFF. CDR3 in DNA: TGCGCCAGCAGCTTCGATAACAGGGGTGAGTCGGCCAACACTGAAGCTTTCTTT. The rearrangement joins TRBV5-1 to TRBJ1-1; 7 positions agree with TRBD1. This CDR3 is built from 18 residues. Unmatched junction bases numbered 15, after V lost 2 bases and J lost 2 bases. CDR1 SGHRS and CDR2 YFSETQ come from the germline V gene.

The genes are TRBV19 and TRBJ2-7; 7 bases map to TRBD1. Germline values: CDR1 LNHDA, CDR2 SQIVND (reference sequence). The V segment lost 3 bases and the J segment 3 bases; nucleotides outside the gene matches: 8. The CDR3 runs 15 residues. Here the CDR3 reads CASSIGTGANYEQYF. The CDR3 region has the DNA TGTGCCAGTAGTATTGGAACAGGGGCGAACTACGAGCAGTACTTC.

This clonotype has a handful of counts. The chain uses TRBV20-1 and TRBJ2-7, with TRBD1 matching over 7 bases. This CDR3 is 15 amino acids long. V shed 3 bases, J shed 0 bases, and the junction held 8 bases outside the gene matches. CDR1 and CDR2 (germline): DFQATT, SNEGSKA (reference sequence). The CDR3 loop is CSARRQGTLSYEQYF. Here the CDR3 DNA reads TGCAGTGCTAGGAGACAGGGCACGCTCTCCTACGAGCAGTACTTC.

The chain carries TRBV7-3 and TRBJ2-1; 11 positions agree with TRBD2. Trimming at V came to 1 base and at J to 6 bases, leaving 11 bases not matched to a gene. In germline, CDR1 is SGHTA, CDR2 FQGTGA. This CDR3 is built from 18 residues. The CDR3 protein is CASSLKGGTSGGFNEQFF. CDR3 nucleotide sequence: TGTGCCAGCAGCTTAAAAGGGGGCACTAGCGGGGGCTTCAATGAGCAGTTCTTC.

With respect to this clonotype: The junction differs from germline at one of its ends, possibly a read error. The V and J genes are TRBV7-3 and TRBJ2-3, with 7 bases lining up with TRBD2. The length of the CDR3 is 15 residues. CDR1 is SGHTA and CDR2 is FQGTGA in the germline V gene. This CDR3 reads CASTALAESTDRQYF. DNA of the CDR3: TGTGCCAGCACCGCCCTAGCGGAAAGCACAGATAGGCAGTATTTT.

This clonotype appeared a few times. The chain couples TRBV4-1 to TRBJ1-5; 7 positions match TRBD1. CDR3 length: 15 residues. In germline, CDR1 is MGHRA, CDR2 YSYEKL. The V segment lost 1 base and the J segment 4 bases; nucleotides outside the gene matches: 4. CDR3 residues: CASSQGRGQNQPQHF. CDR3 DNA sequence: TGCGCCAGCAGCCAAGGGAGGGGGCAAAATCAGCCCCAGCATTTT.

V usage is TRBV7-9 and J usage is TRBJ1-5, with no clear D. Trimming removed 1 base from V and 0 bases from J, with 10 bases in between. The CDR3 covers 16 residues. Germline values: CDR1 SEHNR, CDR2 FQNEAQ (reference sequence). As DNA, the CDR3 is TGTGCCAGCAGCTTAGTGGCGGGAGATAGCAATCAGCCCCAGCATTTT. It codes for CASSLVAGDSNQPQHF. The full variable domain, its missing parts supplied by reference TRBV7-9 and TRBJ1-5, is DTGVSQNPRHKITKRGQNVTFRCDPISEHNRLYWYRQTLGQGPEFLTYFQNEAQLEKSRLLSDRFSAERPKGSFSTLEIQRTEQGDSAMYLCASSLVAGDSNQPQHFGDGTRLSIL.

This chain uses TRBV6-1 with TRBJ1-5; 7 bases fit TRBD1. The germline V gene encodes CDR1 MNHNS and CDR2 SASEGT. This CDR3 has 17 residues. The J segment lost 0 bases and the V segment lost 5 bases, leaving 10 bases of the junction unmatched. The CDR3 DNA follows: TGTGCCAGCAGTCCGTCGGGACAGATTTATAGCAATCAGCCCCAGCATTTT. Translated, it gives CASSPSGQIYSNQPQHF.